The sequence of this TCR beta chain was determined in a study of T-cell reconstitution after alpha-beta-depleted transplantation in children. Using unique molecular identifiers, the investigators prepared the TCRbeta library. MiXCR, applied by TCRdb to the PCR reads, yields one record per CDR3 protein. The repertoire holds approximately 520,000 distinct CDR3 sequences, around a third seen once, with roughly 2.5% in the top ten. Germline lookup yields CDR1 SGHRS and CDR2 YFSETQ. The junction had 4 bases not matched to a gene; V was cut back by 2 bases and J by 5 bases. This CDR3 has 14 amino acids. Sequenced material: PBMCs from the stem cell graft donor, taken from the stem cell graft. The J gene is TRBJ2-5, the V gene TRBV5-1; 9 bases map to TRBD2. This TCR was sampled from a human donor who donated a stem cell graft to a child with aplastic anemia. The CDR3 nucleotides read TGCGCCAGCAGCTTCGGTAGCGGGAGTGAGACCCAGTACTTC. It specifies CASSFGSGSETQYF.